This is a list of T cell receptor beta chains from one sample in a study of blood T cell repertoires in COVID-19. The table came from immunoSEQ multiplex PCR; TCRdb's copy has only in-frame clones and leaves some out. The sample yields about 110,000 clones, less than 85% seen once. Material for sequencing was peripheral blood. The receptors were gathered from a human donor in a cohort sampled during active or convalescent COVID-19. CDR3s include the opening cysteine and the closing phenylalanine or tryptophan. D genes are given only for firm matches. A row's size may be missing; if present it is once, few, many or a size class.

j_call,d_call,clone_size,v_call,cdr3_nt,cdr3_aa
TRBJ2-7,TRBD2,few,TRBV12-3/TRBV12-4,TGTGCCAGCGGCCGGGGGGGGGTCTACGAGCAGTACTTC,CASGRGGVYEQYF
TRBJ1-2,TRBD1,NA,TRBV11-2,TGTGCCAGCAGCTCGACAGGGACTAACTATGGCTACACCTTC,CASSSTGTNYGYTF
TRBJ2-3,NA,few,TRBV6-5,TGTGCCAGCAGTTACCTCAGGATTGCAGATACGCAGTATTTT,CASSYLRIADTQYF
TRBJ1-1,NA,NA,TRBV5-1,TGCGCCAGCAGTCCGGAGGGGAGGGTGAACACTGAAGCTTTCTTT,CASSPEGRVNTEAFF
TRBJ2-7,TRBD2,NA,TRBV28,TGTGCCAGCAGAAACGGACTAGCGGGAACCTACGAGCAGTACTTC,CASRNGLAGTYEQYF
TRBJ2-7,NA,once,TRBV27,TGTGCCAGCAGTTTAACAGTGTCTTCGCCACCCTACGAGCAGTACTTC,CASSLTVSSPPYEQYF
TRBJ2-1,TRBD2,NA,TRBV24-1,TGTGCCCCCAGATTAGGGGCGGGGGGGGCCGGGAATGAGCAGTTCTTC,CAPRLGAGGAGNEQFF
TRBJ1-2,TRBD1,NA,TRBV12-3/TRBV12-4,TGTGCCAGCAGTAGGGACAGGCAACACTACACCTTC,CASSRDRQHYTF
TRBJ2-6,NA,NA,TRBV3-1/TRBV3-2,TGTGCCAGCAGCCTCAGCTCTGGGGCCAACGTCCTGACTTTC,CASSLSSGANVLTF
TRBJ2-1,NA,NA,TRBV15,TGTGCCACCAGCAGTGGACTCATCTCAAAGGGCAATGAGCAGTTCTTC,CATSSGLISKGNEQFF
TRBJ2-1,NA,NA,TRBV20-1,TGCAGTGCTAGTTATCCGGAGTCCTACAATGAGCAGTTCTTC,CSASYPESYNEQFF
TRBJ2-7,TRBD1,NA,TRBV18,TGTGCCAGCTCATTATCTGGGACAGGGAAACACTACGAGCAGTACTTC,CASSLSGTGKHYEQYF
TRBJ1-1,TRBD1,NA,TRBV27,TGTGCCAGCAGTTTAAGGGGGGCAGGGGGCGCGTACACTGAAGCTTTCTTT,CASSLRGAGGAYTEAFF
TRBJ2-7,TRBD1,NA,TRBV5-1,TGCGCCAGCAGCCCGACGGGGACAGGGGACTCCTACGAGCAGTACTTC,CASSPTGTGDSYEQYF
TRBJ2-4,TRBD2,NA,TRBV24-1,TGTGCCACCGGGGACTACGAAAACATTCAGTACTTC,CATGDYENIQYF
TRBJ2-7,NA,NA,TRBV7-2,TGTGCCAGCAGCTCACAAGGACAGATCTACGAGCAGTACTTC,CASSSQGQIYEQYF
TRBJ2-1,NA,NA,TRBV6-1,TGTGCCAGCAGTGAAGCATTGGACAAAACTCCCTACAATGAGCAGTTCTTC,CASSEALDKTPYNEQFF
TRBJ2-3,NA,NA,TRBV5-1,TGCGCCAGCAGCCAAAACACAGATACGCAGTATTTT,CASSQNTDTQYF
TRBJ1-2,TRBD1,once,TRBV9,TGTGCCAGCAGTAGACAGGGCTTCGGCTACACCTTC,CASSRQGFGYTF
TRBJ1-6,NA,NA,TRBV4-3,TGCGCCAGCAGCCGAAATTTTAGGGGGAATTCACCCCTCCACTTT,CASSRNFRGNSPLHF
TRBJ1-5,NA,NA,TRBV6-6,TGTGCCAGCAGCCCCGGAGGGGTCAATCAGCCCCAGCATTTT,CASSPGGVNQPQHF
TRBJ2-1,TRBD2,NA,TRBV18,TGTGCCAGCTCACCCCTAGCGGGGGGGAGAAATGAGCAGTTCTTC,CASSPLAGGRNEQFF
TRBJ2-7,TRBD1,NA,TRBV9,TGTGCCAGCAGCGTAGCTACAGGGACAGCCTCCTACGAGCAGTACTTC,CASSVATGTASYEQYF
TRBJ2-5,TRBD2,NA,TRBV29-1,TGCAGCGTTTGGCGACTAGCGGACAATCCAGAGACCCAGTACTTC,CSVWRLADNPETQYF
TRBJ2-3,TRBD2,few,TRBV10-3,TGTGCCATCAGTGAGTCCCCGGGGGGGCAAGACTCAGATACGCAGTATTTT,CAISESPGGQDSDTQYF
TRBJ1-1,NA,NA,TRBV5-1,TGCGCCAGCAGCGGCGGAATGAACACTGAAGCTTTCTTT,CASSGGMNTEAFF
TRBJ2-1,TRBD2,NA,TRBV5-6,TGTGCCAGCAGCTTGGCGAAGACTAGCGGGGGGGCCGATGAGCAGTTCTTC,CASSLAKTSGGADEQFF
TRBJ2-7,NA,NA,TRBV28,TGTGCCAGCTTTCCGGACAGCCAGAGGATCTACGAGCAGTACTTC,CASFPDSQRIYEQYF
TRBJ1-1,NA,NA,TRBV6-5,TGTGCCAGCAGACCGACGACATTCATGAACACTGAAGCTTTCTTT,CASRPTTFMNTEAFF
TRBJ1-3,NA,once,TRBV5-4,TGTGCCAGCAGCCGGGACATGAGCTCTGGAAACACCATATATTTT,CASSRDMSSGNTIYF
TRBJ1-3,NA,NA,TRBV5-1,TGCGCCAGCAGCTTGGGACAGACCTCTGGAAACACCATATATTTT,CASSLGQTSGNTIYF
TRBJ1-5,NA,NA,TRBV18,TGTGCCAGCTCACCTAATAGCAATCAGCCCCAGCATTTT,CASSPNSNQPQHF
TRBJ1-1,NA,NA,TRBV5-1,TGCGTAAGCAAGGTACAGGCGAACACTGAAGCTTTCTTT,CVSKVQANTEAFF
TRBJ1-4,NA,NA,TRBV7-9,TGTGCCAGCAGCTTAGGGAGGTCAACTAATGAAAAACTGTTTTTT,CASSLGRSTNEKLFF
TRBJ2-3,TRBD2,NA,TRBV11-2,TGTGCCAGCAGCTTGACTAGCGGGAGGGCTACAGATACGCAGTATTTT,CASSLTSGRATDTQYF
TRBJ2-5,TRBD2,NA,TRBV5-4,TGTGCCAGCAGCTTCAGTGGGGGGGTTGGGACCCAGTACTTC,CASSFSGGVGTQYF
TRBJ2-7,NA,once,TRBV20-1,TGCAGTGCTAGTTTCCCCGCGGCTTACGAGCAGTACTTC,CSASFPAAYEQYF
TRBJ1-5,NA,NA,TRBV19,TGTGCCAGTAGTGCTAGGAGTGGCAATCAGCCCCAGCATTTT,CASSARSGNQPQHF
TRBJ1-1,TRBD1,NA,TRBV4-3,TGCGCCAGCAGCCCCGGGACAGGGAACACTGAAGCTTTCTTT,CASSPGTGNTEAFF
TRBJ2-7,NA,NA,TRBV11-2,TGTGCCAGCAGCCCACTCTACTGGCGGAACTCCTACGAGCAGTACTTC,CASSPLYWRNSYEQYF
TRBJ1-5,NA,NA,TRBV18,TGTGCCAGCTCTGACTCGGCCCGAGCGAATCAGCCCCAGCATTTT,CASSDSARANQPQHF
TRBJ2-1,TRBD2,NA,TRBV19,TGTGCCAGTACCACAAGCGGGAGTGCCCGCAACAATGAGCAGTTCTTC,CASTTSGSARNNEQFF
TRBJ1-6,TRBD1,NA,TRBV7-9,TGTGCCAGCAGACCACCGGGACAGGGGGTTGCGGATAATTCACCCCTCCACTTT,CASRPPGQGVADNSPLHF
TRBJ1-3,NA,NA,TRBV10-2,TGCGCCAGCAGTCAATACGGACAGAGCTCTGGAAACACCATATATTTT,CASSQYGQSSGNTIYF
TRBJ2-3,TRBD2,NA,TRBV10-2,TGCGCCAGCAGTGATGTAGCGGGAGCTCCCACAGATACGCAGTATTTT,CASSDVAGAPTDTQYF
TRBJ2-7,TRBD1,once,TRBV5-5,TGTGCCAGCAGCTTGGCCGGACAGGCGTCGTGGTCCGCCTACGAGCAGTACTTC,CASSLAGQASWSAYEQYF
TRBJ1-1,NA,NA,TRBV9,TGTGCCAGCAGCGTGGCCCAACTGAACACTGAAGCTTTCTTT,CASSVAQLNTEAFF
TRBJ2-3,TRBD2,NA,TRBV7-9,TGTGCCAGCAGCCAGGGAGCGGGGAGGACAGATACGCAGTATTTT,CASSQGAGRTDTQYF
TRBJ2-2,NA,NA,TRBV9,TGTGCCAGCAGCGTTCAGGGCGTCGGCACCGGGGAGCTGTTTTTT,CASSVQGVGTGELFF
TRBJ2-7,NA,NA,TRBV2,TGTGCCAGCAGAGAAAGACAGGTCCGCTCCTACGAGCAGTACTTC,CASRERQVRSYEQYF
TRBJ1-2,NA,NA,TRBV24-1,TGTGCCACCAGTGGGGGCGGGGAATCTAACTATGGCTACACCTTC,CATSGGGESNYGYTF
TRBJ2-7,TRBD1,NA,TRBV19,TGTGCCAGTAGTATACAGGGGGCACACCGCGAGCAGTACTTC,CASSIQGAHREQYF
TRBJ2-3,NA,once,TRBV24-1,TGTGCCACCAGTGACCTCCGGGACTCCACAGATACGCAGTATTTT,CATSDLRDSTDTQYF
TRBJ2-5,TRBD1,NA,TRBV28,TGTGCCAGCAGAAACAGGGGGTTCGGGGAGACCCAGTACTTC,CASRNRGFGETQYF
TRBJ2-3,NA,NA,TRBV7-8,TGTGCCAGCAGCCGGAGGGGGCTACTCCAGGGGGCAGATACGCAGTATTTT,CASSRRGLLQGADTQYF